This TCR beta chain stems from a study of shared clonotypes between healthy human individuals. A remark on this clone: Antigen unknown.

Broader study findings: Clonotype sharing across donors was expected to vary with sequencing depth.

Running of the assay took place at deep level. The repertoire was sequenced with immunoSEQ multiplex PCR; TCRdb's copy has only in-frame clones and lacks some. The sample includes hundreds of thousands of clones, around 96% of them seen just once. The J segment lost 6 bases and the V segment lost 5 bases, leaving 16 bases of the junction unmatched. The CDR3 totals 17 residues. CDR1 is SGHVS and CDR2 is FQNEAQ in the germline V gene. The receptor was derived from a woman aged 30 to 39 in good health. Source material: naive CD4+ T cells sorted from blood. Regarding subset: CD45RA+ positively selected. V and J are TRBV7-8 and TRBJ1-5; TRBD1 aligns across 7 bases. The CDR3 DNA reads TGTGCCAGCAGCCGAGAAACAGGGGCCCAAGTTAGTCAGCCCCAGCATTTT. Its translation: CASSRETGAQVSQPQHF. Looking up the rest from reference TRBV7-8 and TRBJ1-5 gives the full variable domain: GAGVSQSPRYKVAKRGQDVALRCDPISGHVSLFWYQQALGQGPEFLTYFQNEAQLDKSGLPSDRFFAERPEGSVSTLKIQRTQQEDSAVYLCASSRETGAQVSQPQHFGDGTRLSIL.